Presented here are 14 T cell receptor beta chains from one specimen sequenced in a study of cytomegalovirus exposure and HLA in healthy donors. The table came from immunoSEQ multiplex PCR; TCRdb's copy has only in-frame clones and leaves some out. The table lists about 180,000 clones, around 85% of them singletons. Sequencing used PBMCs. Receptor source: a man aged 18 to 30 in good health and CMV-seropositive.

The J gene is TRBJ1-1, the V gene TRBV9, with 11 bases matching TRBD1. This CDR3 spans 16 amino acids. CDR1 is SGDLS and CDR2 is YYNGEE in the germline V gene. J lost 3 bases, V lost 2 bases, and 6 bases had no gene match. The CDR3 reads CASSVGQGAADTEAFF. In DNA, the CDR3 is TGTGCCAGCAGCGTCGGACAGGGGGCGGCGGACACTGAAGCTTTCTTT.

This chain joins TRBV19 and TRBJ2-2, with TRBD2 as a possible D gene (6 bases). Deletions cut 4 bases from V and 1 base from J, with 10 bases between. The CDR3 length is 15 residues. In germline, CDR1 is LNHDA, CDR2 SQIVND (reference sequence). CDR3 in amino acids: CASSKRRENTGELFF. CDR3 coding DNA: TGTGCCAGTAGTAAACGGCGGGAGAACACCGGGGAGCTGTTTTTT.

This clone was counted only a few times. V and J are TRBV28 and TRBJ2-7; TRBD2 is a possible D gene (5 bases). CDR3 length: 12 residues. Germline CDR1 is MDHEN and CDR2 is SYDVKM. Trimming stripped 6 bases from V and 1 base from J, with 7 bases between. The CDR3 nucleotides are TGTGCCAGCAGGCCGGGGTCCTACGAGCAGTACTTC. Protein product: CASRPGSYEQYF.

V and J are TRBV5-1 and TRBJ1-3; 7 nucleotides align to TRBD1. CDR3 length equals 14 residues. V shed 4 bases and J 6 bases; nucleotides not matched to a gene: 7. In germline, CDR1 is SGHRS, CDR2 YFSETQ. The DNA for the CDR3 is TGCGCCAGCAGCCCCACAGGGGAGCAAAACACCATATATTTT. Its translation is CASSPTGEQNTIYF. The full variable domain, in which reference TRBV5-1 and TRBJ1-3 provide the parts outside the CDR3, is KAGVTQTPRYLIKTRGQQVTLSCSPISGHRSVSWYQQTPGQGLQFLFEYFSETQRNKGNFPGRFSGRQFSNSRSEMNVSTLELGDSALYLCASSPTGEQNTIYFGEGSWLTVV.

The chain links TRBV30 to TRBJ1-2; maybe TRBD1 (5 bases). This CDR3 is 12 amino acids long. The V end lost 4 bases, the J end lost 4 bases, and 10 bases lay between the germline ends. Germline V CDR1 and CDR2: GTSNPN, SVGIG (reference sequence). Here the CDR3 reads CAWTQGGYGYTF. The CDR3 bases are TGTGCCTGGACCCAGGGAGGCTATGGCTACACCTTC. The full variable domain, in which reference TRBV30 and TRBJ1-2 provide the parts outside the CDR3, is SQTIHQWPATLVQPVGSPLSLECTVEGTSNPNLYWYRQAAGRGLQLLFYSVGIGQISSEVPQNLSASRPQDRQFILSSKKLLLSDSGFYLCAWTQGGYGYTFGSGTRLTVV.

The V and J genes are TRBV18 and TRBJ2-1, with 9 bases identical to TRBD2. Germline lookup yields CDR1 KGHSH and CDR2 LQKENI. V dropped 7 bases and J dropped 8; count of bases not matched to a gene: 6. There are 13 residues in the CDR3. CDR3 sequence (DNA): TGTGCCAGCTATAGCGGGAGAAGGGATGAGCAGTTCTTC. Amino acid sequence: CASYSGRRDEQFF.

A single count supports this clone. V gene TRBV5-1 combines with J gene TRBJ2-7, with 13 bases fitting TRBD2. V shed 4 bases, J shed 5 bases, and the junction held 9 bases outside the gene matches. This CDR3 is 16 amino acids long. Germline-derived CDR1 and CDR2 are SGHRS and YFSETQ. The CDR3 spells CASSPNPGLAGDEQYF. For the CDR3, the DNA is TGCGCCAGCAGCCCGAACCCCGGACTAGCGGGAGACGAGCAGTACTTC.

The gene calls are TRBV6-6 and TRBJ2-1, with unresolved D. The CDR3 consists of 14 residues. V was trimmed by 0 bases and J by 2 bases, leaving 5 bases between them. Germline lookup yields CDR1 MNHNY and CDR2 SVGAGI (reference sequence). The chain's CDR3 is CASSYSRTYNEQFF. The CDR3 region has the DNA TGTGCCAGCAGTTACTCGAGGACCTACAATGAGCAGTTCTTC.

The J gene is TRBJ1-2, the V gene TRBV25-1; unclear D gene. The CDR3 spans 13 residues. The V end lost 3 bases, the J end lost 1 base, and 6 bases lay between the germline ends. Germline V gives CDR1 MGHDK, CDR2 SYGVNS. CDR3 sequence (DNA): TGTGCCAGCAGTGATGGCCGTAACTATGGCTACACCTTC. Amino acid sequence: CASSDGRNYGYTF.

The rearrangement uses TRBV9 and TRBJ1-5; D possibly corresponds to TRBD1 (5 bases). V was pared by 4 bases and J by 10 bases, with 21 bases between. Per germline, CDR1 SGDLS and CDR2 YYNGEE. This CDR3 spans 15 amino acids. CDR3 in DNA: TGTGCCAGCAGCCAATCGGGGGAGGCCCTTGCACCCCAGCATTTT. Its protein is CASSQSGEALAPQHF.

The chain joins TRBV2 to TRBJ2-2, with TRBD2 as a possible D gene (6 bases). V lost 4 bases to trimming and J lost 6 bases, with 12 bases between them. The CDR3 contains 14 residues. The germline gives CDR1 SNHLY, CDR2 FYNNEI. CDR3 sequence: CASSVEREAGELFF. In DNA form, the CDR3 reads TGTGCCAGCAGTGTTGAGAGGGAGGCCGGGGAGCTGTTTTTT.

The chain combines TRBV5-8 with TRBJ2-7, with TRBD2 matching 9 bases. Germline CDR1 reads SGHTS; CDR2 reads YDEGEE. The CDR3 is 15 residues long. With 1 base clipped from V and 2 bases from J, the junction kept 4 bases outside the gene matches. CDR3 residues: CASSLRTSATYEQYF. CDR3 bases: TGTGCCAGCAGCTTGAGGACTAGCGCTACCTACGAGCAGTACTTC.

The chain couples TRBV18 to TRBJ2-3; 8 nucleotides agree with TRBD1. The junction had 8 bases not matched to a gene; V was cut back by 3 bases and J by 0 bases. Germline V CDR1 and CDR2: KGHSH, LQKENI. The CDR3 sequence is 17 residues long. This chain's CDR3 is CASSPEQGEFSTDTQYF. The CDR3 DNA sequence: TGTGCCAGCTCACCGGAACAGGGGGAGTTCAGCACAGATACGCAGTATTTT. The full variable domain, with the rest looked up from reference TRBV18 and TRBJ2-3, is NAGVMQNPRHLVRRRGQEARLRCSPMKGHSHVYWYRQLPEEGLKFMVYLQKENIIDESGMPKERFSAEFPKEGPSILRIQQVVRGDSAAYFCASSPEQGEFSTDTQYFGPGTRLTVL.

This clone is a singleton in its sample. The rearrangement uses TRBV6-5 and TRBJ2-7; 10 bases agree with TRBD1. V dropped 5 bases and J dropped 4; count of bases not matched to a gene: 8. This CDR3 is 15 amino acids long. The germline CDR1 and CDR2 sequences are MNHEY and SVGAGI. The CDR3, as DNA: TGTGCCAGCAGTCGATCCGACAGGGGGCAATACGAGCAGTACTTC. It translates to CASSRSDRGQYEQYF.